Below are 23 T cell receptor beta chains sequenced from a single sample in a study of blood T cell repertoires in COVID-19. Assay used: immunoSEQ multiplex PCR; TCRdb lists only in-frame clones, some missing. The table shows approximately 270,000 clones, with approximately 85% occurring only once. The specimen sequenced was PBMCs or T cells enriched from blood (not recorded which). Receptors were obtained from a woman aged 50 to 65 who had recovered from COVID-19.

The genes are TRBV7-9 and TRBJ2-7, with a possible D match to TRBD1 (6 bases). Trimming took 7 bases from V and 3 from J, leaving 13 bases between them. CDR1 and CDR2 (germline): SEHNR, FQNEAQ (reference sequence). This CDR3 region has 13 residues. The CDR3 nucleotides are TGTGCCAGCACCCTAGGGGGTTTCTACGAGCAGTACTTC. Amino acid sequence: CASTLGGFYEQYF.

The chain recombines TRBV29-1 with TRBJ1-1; D is unresolved. From germline, CDR1 is SQVTM and CDR2 ANQGSEA. The CDR3 totals 12 residues. V was pared by 8 bases and J by 1 base, with 11 bases between. CDR3 protein: CSSAHSNTEAFF. The CDR3 DNA is TGCAGCTCCGCCCACTCGAACACTGAAGCTTTCTTT.

The V gene is TRBV3-1 (or the pseudogene TRBV3-2), the J gene TRBJ1-1; tentative D call: TRBD1 (5 bases). The V end was cut by 1 base, the J end by 4 bases, with 13 bases between. Germline CDR1 and CDR2: LGHDT and YNNKEL (reference sequence). This CDR3 has 15 amino acids. CDR3 coding DNA: TGTGCCAGCAGCCAAGTAACGTCTAGGGGCACTGAAGCTTTCTTT. The encoded protein is CASSQVTSRGTEAFF.

The CDR3 loop reads CASSPSSGSGVHEQYF. In DNA, the CDR3 is TGTGCCAGCTCACCGTCTAGCGGGAGCGGGGTCCACGAGCAGTACTTC. The rearrangement joins TRBV18 to TRBJ2-7; 10 bases fit TRBD2. This CDR3 is 16 amino acids long. Germline V gene data show CDR1 as KGHSH and CDR2 as LQKENI. Trimming removed 3 bases from V and 5 bases from J; junction bases left unmatched: 10. Full variable domain (remainder filled in from reference TRBV18 and TRBJ2-7): NAGVMQNPRHLVRRRGQEARLRCSPMKGHSHVYWYRQLPEEGLKFMVYLQKENIIDESGMPKERFSAEFPKEGPSILRIQQVVRGDSAAYFCASSPSSGSGVHEQYFGPGTRLTVT.

This clone was detected a few times. V and J are TRBV4-1 and TRBJ2-1; 11 bases are shared with TRBD2. The CDR3 extends over 15 amino acids. Germline assignment: CDR1 MGHRA and CDR2 YSYEKL. With 6 bases clipped from V and 9 bases from J, the junction kept 10 bases outside the gene matches. The chain's CDR3 is CASRGNSGRAGEQFF. The DNA for the CDR3 is TGCGCCAGCAGAGGGAATAGCGGGAGGGCCGGTGAGCAGTTCTTC.

The J gene is TRBJ2-2, the V gene TRBV2; 14 bases map to TRBD2. Germline V gives CDR1 SNHLY, CDR2 FYNNEI. V lost 11 bases to trimming and J lost 4 bases; unmatched junction nucleotides: 18. CDR3 size: 19 residues. CDR3: CASRSPGTSGRRGTGELFF. DNA for the CDR3: TGTGCCTCCCGGAGTCCTGGGACTAGCGGGAGAAGAGGCACCGGGGAGCTGTTTTTT.

This clone was found once. The chain couples TRBV28 to TRBJ1-4; 7 bases are a match to TRBD1. Losses at the gene ends were 6 bases for V and 2 bases for J; bases not matched to a gene: 6. This CDR3 has 15 residues. The germline CDR1 and CDR2 sequences are MDHEN and SYDVKM. CDR3 protein: CASSRQGLTNEKLFF. The CDR3 DNA reads as TGTGCCAGCAGCCGACAGGGATTGACTAATGAAAAACTGTTTTTT. Full variable domain (remainder filled in from reference TRBV28 and TRBJ1-4): DVKVTQSSRYLVKRTGEKVFLECVQDMDHENMFWYRQDPGLGLRLIYFSYDVKMKEKGDIPEGYSVSREKKERFSLILESASTNQTSMYLCASSRQGLTNEKLFFGSGTQLSVL.

The chain is built from TRBV18 and TRBJ1-5; D possibly corresponds to TRBD1 (5 bases). The CDR3 contains 14 residues. The V gene's germline CDR1 is KGHSH and CDR2 LQKENI. Deletions cut 2 bases from V and 5 bases from J, with 10 bases between. The chain's CDR3 is CASSPDRAYQPQHF. In DNA, the CDR3 is TGTGCCAGCTCACCAGACAGAGCTTATCAGCCCCAGCATTTT.

The chain combines TRBV9 with TRBJ1-6; TRBD1 matches 7 bases. Germline V gene sequence: CDR1 SGDLS, CDR2 YYNGEE. The CDR3 spans 17 residues. The V gene end was trimmed by 4 bases and the J gene end by 7 bases; junction bases not matched to a gene: 14. The CDR3 DNA is TGTGCCAGCAGCCGTACCCCCAGGGGGAGCAGAAATTCACCCCTCCACTTT. This sequence encodes CASSRTPRGSRNSPLHF. Variable domain in full (rest from reference TRBV9 and TRBJ1-6): DSGVTQTPKHLITATGQRVTLRCSPRSGDLSVYWYQQSLDQGLQFLIQYYNGEERAKGNILERFSAQQFPDLHSELNLSSLELGDSALYFCASSRTPRGSRNSPLHFGNGTRLTVT.

Remarks on this clone: Its ends do not fully match the called genes, so a read error is possible. The J gene is TRBJ2-7, the V gene TRBV7-7, with 7 bases matching TRBD1. From germline, CDR1 is SSHAT and CDR2 FNYEAQ (reference sequence). The CDR3 is 16 amino acids. Here the CDR3 reads CASSSSGQGDSYEQYF. In DNA, the CDR3 is TGTGCTAGCAGCTCCTCCGGGCAGGGGGACTCCTACGAGCAGTACTTC.

The chain links TRBV5-1 to TRBJ1-1; no clear D gene. There are 15 residues in the CDR3. Germline CDR1 SGHRS, CDR2 YFSETQ. V gave up 3 bases and J gave up 0 bases, with 12 bases separating them. The CDR3 DNA follows: TGCGCCAGCAGCTCGGGAGAGGGCATGAACACTGAAGCTTTCTTT. It codes for CASSSGEGMNTEAFF.

This sequence joins TRBV7-3 and TRBJ2-1, with TRBD2 matching over 15 bases. The CDR3 extends over 16 amino acids. From germline, CDR1 is SGHTA and CDR2 FQGTGA. Losses at the gene ends were 3 bases for V and 7 bases for J; bases not matched to a gene: 4. The chain's CDR3 is CASSFGLAGGSNEQFF. Here the CDR3 DNA reads TGTGCCAGCAGCTTCGGACTAGCGGGAGGGTCGAATGAGCAGTTCTTC.

The rearrangement joins TRBV18 to TRBJ2-3; D remains ambiguous. The length of the CDR3 is 14 residues. V lost 6 bases to trimming and J lost 5 bases, with 15 bases between them. Germline V gene data show CDR1 as KGHSH and CDR2 as LQKENI. The CDR3 loop reads CASSPSRSVDTQYF. CDR3 bases: TGTGCCAGCTCGCCGAGTAGATCCGTAGATACGCAGTATTTT.

The rearrangement links TRBV4-2 to TRBJ1-6, with TRBD1 as a possible D gene (6 bases). The germline V gene encodes CDR1 LGHNA and CDR2 YNFKEQ. Trimming removed 0 bases from V and 6 bases from J, with 18 bases in between. CDR3 length equals 18 residues. The CDR3, as DNA: TGTGCCAGCAGCCAAGATTTGGCAGGGGTTTGGACTAATTCACCCCTCCACTTT. Translating gives CASSQDLAGVWTNSPLHF.

This chain joins TRBV18 and TRBJ1-4, with D perhaps TRBD1 (5 bases). Germline V gene sequence: CDR1 KGHSH, CDR2 LQKENI. Trimming cost V 3 bases and J 7 bases, with 15 bases left between them. This CDR3 is 15 amino acids long. The CDR3 is CASSPPGGLGEKLFF. CDR3 sequence (DNA): TGTGCCAGCTCACCTCCGGGGGGACTGGGTGAAAAACTGTTTTTT. Using reference TRBV18 and TRBJ1-4 for the parts outside the CDR3, the full variable domain is NAGVMQNPRHLVRRRGQEARLRCSPMKGHSHVYWYRQLPEEGLKFMVYLQKENIIDESGMPKERFSAEFPKEGPSILRIQQVVRGDSAAYFCASSPPGGLGEKLFFGSGTQLSVL.

With regard to this clone: Other DNA variants within this sample encode the same CDR3. The chain links TRBV9 to TRBJ2-1, with D perhaps TRBD2 (5 bases). Trimming took off 0 bases at V and 7 bases at J, with 5 bases between the two ends. This CDR3 has 12 amino acids. CDR1 and CDR2 (germline): SGDLS, YYNGEE. The CDR3, as DNA: TGTGCCAGCAGCGTAGGACTAAATGAGCAGTTCTTC. Residues: CASSVGLNEQFF. The variable domain in full, completed from reference TRBV9 and TRBJ2-1, reads DSGVTQTPKHLITATGQRVTLRCSPRSGDLSVYWYQQSLDQGLQFLIQYYNGEERAKGNILERFSAQQFPDLHSELNLSSLELGDSALYFCASSVGLNEQFFGPGTRLTVL.

The chain employs TRBV28 and TRBJ1-1, with D possibly matching TRBD1 (6 bases). The CDR3 covers 13 residues. The germline V and J ends were trimmed by 7 bases and 3 bases, with 12 bases remaining between them. CDR1 and CDR2 from the germline V gene are MDHEN and SYDVKM. The DNA of the CDR3 is TGTGCCAGCACGAAAGGGGGATACACTGAAGCTTTCTTT. This encodes CASTKGGYTEAFF.

The chain combines TRBV4-1 with TRBJ2-5; 8 bases align to TRBD2. This CDR3 contains 16 residues. Unmatched junction bases numbered 10, after V lost 3 bases and J lost 4 bases. Germline V gives CDR1 MGHRA, CDR2 YSYEKL. CDR3 coding DNA: TGCGCCAGCAGCCAGCCTCCGGGAGGGCCTGGAGAGACCCAGTACTTC. Residues: CASSQPPGGPGETQYF.

This clone was seen once. The CDR3 bases are TGTGCCAGCAGCTTTAGTGGGGTCAGCGGAACGAACACCGGGGAGCTGTTTTTT. The encoded protein is CASSFSGVSGTNTGELFF. The chain uses TRBV7-6 and TRBJ2-2; perhaps TRBD2 as D (5 bases). Germline V CDR1 and CDR2: SGHVS, FNYEAQ. This CDR3 contains 18 residues. The V end lost 3 bases, the J end lost 0 bases, and 17 bases lay between the germline ends.

In DNA, the CDR3 is TGTGCCAGTAGTATAGTGACGAGCGCTACCTACGAGCAGTACTTC. This translates into CASSIVTSATYEQYF. The chain links TRBV19 to TRBJ2-7; D is ambiguous. Trimming took 1 base from V and 2 from J, leaving 12 bases between them. CDR3 length equals 15 residues. Germline lookup yields CDR1 LNHDA and CDR2 SQIVND (reference sequence).

With respect to this clone: In the same sample, other DNA sequences code for this CDR3. The chain employs TRBV2 and TRBJ1-2, with D possibly TRBD1 on 6 matching bases. The V end was cut by 6 bases, the J end by 4 bases, with 12 bases between. This CDR3 is 13 amino acids long. Germline V gives CDR1 SNHLY, CDR2 FYNNEI. The CDR3 DNA follows: TGTGCCAGCAGACCGGACAGCAGCTATGGCTACACCTTC. It specifies CASRPDSSYGYTF.

The chain uses TRBV6-5 and TRBJ2-7; a weak D match, TRBD2 (5 bases). V gave up 0 bases and J gave up 9 bases, with 15 bases separating them. Germline loops: CDR1 MNHEY, CDR2 SVGAGI. The CDR3 length is 14 residues. DNA for the CDR3: TGTGCCAGCAGTTACTCAAGGACTCGTTCGTTGCAGTACTTC. It translates to CASSYSRTRSLQYF.

The chain recombines TRBV27 with TRBJ1-4; D not resolved. The CDR3 totals 15 residues. Germline V gives CDR1 MNHEY, CDR2 SMNVEV (reference sequence). V lost 2 bases and J lost 11, with 18 bases in between. As DNA, the CDR3 is TGTGCCAGCAGTTTAGATGGGCGGGGATCGGGGAAACTGTTTTTT. Translation gives CASSLDGRGSGKLFF.